These T cell receptor beta chains were read from a single sample in a study of cytomegalovirus exposure and HLA in healthy donors. Profiled with immunoSEQ multiplex PCR; TCRdb holds only in-frame clones, not every one. The data show 150,000 to 180,000 clones, with 80% to 90% seen just once and less than 2.5% held by the top ten. Sequenced: PBMCs. The receptors come from a woman aged 18-29 years in good health and CMV-seronegative. Both conserved end residues are trimmed from each CDR3. D genes are given only for firm matches.

TRBV6-5,TRBJ2-7,NA,ASSLLGPTSYEQY
TRBV28,TRBJ1-2,NA,ASSSPQGGYT
TRBV4-2,TRBJ1-1,NA,ASSQDVWRATEAF
TRBV7-2,TRBJ2-5,TRBD2,ASSLGTSVATQY
TRBV14,TRBJ1-2,NA,ASSPRGAEGYT
TRBV4-3,TRBJ2-1,TRBD2,ASSQGGDFPYNEQF
TRBV5-4,TRBJ1-4,TRBD1,ASSRSTGETEKLF
TRBV18,TRBJ2-7,NA,ASSPPVGARHEQY
TRBV4-3,TRBJ2-1,TRBD2,ASSPTSGAYNEQF
TRBV28,TRBJ1-5,NA,ASRSDSYSNQPQH
TRBV28,TRBJ2-3,TRBD2,ASRGGEGSDTQY
TRBV6-6,TRBJ2-7,NA,ASSGGGGPSSYEQY
TRBV2,TRBJ1-4,TRBD1,ASSGVQGNEKLF
TRBV4-3,TRBJ2-1,NA,ASSPAASSYNEQF
TRBV2,TRBJ2-5,TRBD2,ASSRLGLAGGSETQY
TRBV13,TRBJ1-1,TRBD1,ASSLGQGLTEAF
TRBV9,TRBJ1-2,NA,ASSGDSGGYT
TRBV7-2,TRBJ1-1,NA,ASSSVGGARTEAF
TRBV6-6,TRBJ2-1,TRBD2,ASNTGTINNEQF
TRBV30,TRBJ2-2,TRBD2,AWSVLSGRVFGELF
TRBV7-2,TRBJ2-7,TRBD1,ASSLDRGALYEQY
TRBV6-6,TRBJ1-1,NA,ASSRETGPMNTEAF
TRBV7-2,TRBJ2-1,TRBD1,ASSLDRGRYNEQF
TRBV19,TRBJ1-5,NA,ASSRDFGNQPQH
TRBV19,TRBJ1-3,NA,ASSIGQKTSGNTIY
TRBV7-9,TRBJ1-6,NA,ASSSRGQGSPLH
TRBV5-1,TRBJ2-7,TRBD2,ASSVGTSGKYEQY
TRBV10-2,TRBJ1-2,NA,ASSPGQTGNYGYT
TRBV5-1,TRBJ1-2,NA,ASSTDTNYGYT
TRBV28,TRBJ1-2,TRBD1,ASSSPDRDHGYT
TRBV10-3,TRBJ2-7,TRBD1,AISEGQGGVYEQY
TRBV15,TRBJ2-5,NA,ATSGGVRASETQY
TRBV4-2,TRBJ2-7,NA,ASSQARGPRYEQY
TRBV4-1,TRBJ2-7,NA,ASSQENGGGYEQY
TRBV4-3,TRBJ2-1,NA,ASSQRGGASSYNEQF
TRBV7-9,TRBJ1-4,NA,ASSFSTVENEKLF
TRBV18,NA,TRBD2,ASSPRGGLVSSYEQY
TRBV7-2,TRBJ2-7,TRBD2,ASSSGLAGGAWLYEQY
TRBV5-1,TRBJ2-5,NA,ASSLAEEVETQY
TRBV5-1,TRBJ1-3,NA,ASSKPPGNTIY
TRBV2,TRBJ2-3,TRBD2,ASSVGLAGGLFSTDTQY
TRBV7-6,TRBJ2-7,NA,ASSLAPTYEQY